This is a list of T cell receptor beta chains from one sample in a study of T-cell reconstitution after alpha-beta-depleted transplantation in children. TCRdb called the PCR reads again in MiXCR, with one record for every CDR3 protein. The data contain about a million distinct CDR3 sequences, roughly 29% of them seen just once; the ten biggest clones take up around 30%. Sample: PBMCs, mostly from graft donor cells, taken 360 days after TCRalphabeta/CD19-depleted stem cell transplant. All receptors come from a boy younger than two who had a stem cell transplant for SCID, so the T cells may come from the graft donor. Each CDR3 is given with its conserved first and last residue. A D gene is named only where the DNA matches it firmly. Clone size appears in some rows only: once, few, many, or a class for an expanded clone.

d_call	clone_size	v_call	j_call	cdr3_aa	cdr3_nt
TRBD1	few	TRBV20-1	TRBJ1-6	CSAIRTGAYNSPLHF	TGCAGTGCAATCCGAACAGGGGCCTATAATTCACCCCTCCACTTT
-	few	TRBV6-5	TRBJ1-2	CASSYSPGFEGYTF	TGTGCCAGCAGTTACTCCCCAGGGTTTGAGGGCTACACCTTC
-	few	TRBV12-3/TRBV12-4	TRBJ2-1	CASSLVLGRGQFF	TGTGCCAGCAGTTTAGTCCTAGGGCGGGGGCAGTTCTTC
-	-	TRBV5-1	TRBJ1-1	CASSLEAGAETEAFF	TGCGCCAGCAGCTTGGAGGCAGGTGCGGAGACTGAAGCTTTCTTT
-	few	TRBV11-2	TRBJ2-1	CASSLDLFDEQFF	TGTGCCAGCAGCTTGGACCTCTTCGATGAGCAGTTCTTC
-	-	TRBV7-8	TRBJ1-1	CASSAVDAEAFF	TGTGCCAGCAGCGCGGTCGACGCAGAAGCTTTCTTT
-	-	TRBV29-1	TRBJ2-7	CSAQGEAYEQYF	TGCAGCGCGCAGGGGGAGGCCTACGAGCAGTACTTC
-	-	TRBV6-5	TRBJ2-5	CASSYSVTQETQYF	TGTGCCAGCAGTTATAGCGTAACCCAAGAGACCCAGTACTTC
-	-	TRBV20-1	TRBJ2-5	CSARGVVTQYF	TGCAGTGCTAGAGGGGTAGTGACCCAGTACTTC
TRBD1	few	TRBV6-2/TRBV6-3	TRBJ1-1	CASSSHPGQGLVAFF	TGTGCCAGCAGTTCCCACCCGGGACAGGGTTTGGTAGCTTTCTTT
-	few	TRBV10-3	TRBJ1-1	CAISEQGPNTEAFF	TGTGCCATCAGTGAACAGGGACCGAACACTGAAGCTTTCTTT
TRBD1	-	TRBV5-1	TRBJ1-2	CASRDRGYGYTF	TGCGCCAGCAGGGACAGGGGGTATGGCTACACCTTC
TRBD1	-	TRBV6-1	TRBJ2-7	CASRGSGTGLYEQYF	TGTGCCAGCAGGGGATCCGGGACAGGGTTGTACGAGCAGTACTTC
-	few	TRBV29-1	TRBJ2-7	CSASQDRPYEQYF	TGCAGCGCCTCGCAGGACCGACCCTACGAGCAGTACTTC
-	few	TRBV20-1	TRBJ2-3	CSVLPHYSDTQYF	TGCAGTGTCCTACCCCACTATTCAGATACGCAGTATTTT
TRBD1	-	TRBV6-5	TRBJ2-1	CASTAAGQVNEQFF	TGTGCCAGCACCGCGGCGGGACAGGTCAATGAGCAGTTCTTC
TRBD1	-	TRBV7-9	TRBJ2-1	CASSLSETGGEQFF	TGTGCCAGCAGCTTGTCGGAGACAGGGGGTGAGCAGTTCTTC
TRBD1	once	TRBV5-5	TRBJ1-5	CASSPVPGGLGQPQHF	TGTGCCAGCAGCCCCGTCCCAGGGGGCCTCGGGCAGCCCCAGCATTTT
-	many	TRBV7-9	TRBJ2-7	CASSSLDEQYF	TGTGCCAGCAGCTCCTTGGACGAGCAGTACTTC
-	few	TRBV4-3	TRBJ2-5	CASSPHPSGGGQETQYF	TGCGCCAGCAGCCCTCACCCTAGCGGAGGGGGCCAAGAGACCCAGTACTTC
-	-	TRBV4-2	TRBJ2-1	CASSPTRLVRELNEQFF	TGTGCCAGCAGCCCCACCCGACTAGTCCGGGAACTCAATGAGCAGTTCTTC
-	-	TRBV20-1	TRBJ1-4	CSASQAGVLNEKLFF	TGCAGTGCTAGTCAGGCGGGGGTCCTTAATGAAAAACTGTTTTTT
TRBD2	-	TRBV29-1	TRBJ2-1	CSVDGGGVREQFF	TGCAGCGTTGATGGCGGGGGGGTCCGTGAGCAGTTCTTC
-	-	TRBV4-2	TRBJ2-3	CASSQAPRGTDTQYF	TGTGCCAGCAGCCAAGCCCCCAGGGGCACAGATACGCAGTATTTT
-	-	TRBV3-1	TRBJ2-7	CASSQVGAAQYF	TGTGCCAGCAGCCAAGTCGGTGCAGCGCAGTACTTC
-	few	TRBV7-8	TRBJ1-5	CASSPRLSNQPQHF	TGTGCCAGCAGCCCCCGCCTTAGCAATCAGCCCCAGCATTTT
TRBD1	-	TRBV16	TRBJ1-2	CASSLGTGGSGYGYTF	TGTGCCAGCAGCCTTGGGACAGGGGGTAGTGGATATGGCTACACCTTC